This T cell receptor (beta chain) is from a study of regulatory T cells in long-lasting Graves disease. Time point described: persistent/refractory GD, antithyroid drugs over 5 years with positive TRAb. RNA from PBMCs was the source of the TCR library. Relying on iRepertoire HTBI primers and Arm-PCR of CDR3 regions, the team built TCR beta libraries. Per the original methods: Across the samples, identification revealed some 59 TRBV and about 15 TRBJ segments. TCRdb processed the multiplex PCR reads anew with MiXCR; each CDR3 protein has one entry. TCRdb, not the original authors, processed these V and J calls. This sample has about 430,000 distinct CDR3 sequences; roughly 23% occur once, and the top ten carry 13% to 15%. Losses at the gene ends were 5 bases for V and 4 bases for J; bases not matched to a gene: 8. This CDR3 spans 16 amino acids. Germline CDR1 reads MNHEY; CDR2 reads SMNVEV (reference sequence).

The table lists this clonotype with a few counts. The V call is TRBV27, the J call TRBJ1-3; TRBD1 matches 10 bases. This receptor was obtained from a female donor with Graves disease. Sequencing used peripheral blood mononuclear cells (PBMCs), obtained when the disease was refractory, from a patient treated with antithyroid drugs. The CDR3, as DNA: TGTGCCAGCAGTCCGCTTGGGACAGGGGACGGAAACACCATATATTTT. Its protein product is CASSPLGTGDGNTIYF.